These T cell receptor beta chains were read from a single sample in a study of cytomegalovirus exposure and HLA in healthy donors. The repertoire was sequenced with immunoSEQ multiplex PCR; TCRdb's copy has only in-frame clones and lacks some. The data hold about 200,000 clones, with 82% observed a single time. The sequenced sample consisted of PBMCs. The receptors derive from a boy aged 2 to 9 in good health and CMV-seronegative. CDR3s include the opening cysteine and the closing phenylalanine or tryptophan. D genes are given only for firm matches. Some rows mark clone size as missing; the rest say once, few, many or name a class of expanded clone.

j_call clone_size v_call d_call cdr3_nt cdr3_aa
TRBJ2-1 - TRBV18 - TGTGCCAGCTCACCAACCGACCAGGATGAGCAGTTCTTC CASSPTDQDEQFF
TRBJ2-7 - TRBV6-1 TRBD1 TGTGCCAGCAGTGCCGCCGGGACAGGTCTCCCCTTGTCTTCCTACGAGCAGTACTTC CASSAAGTGLPLSSYEQYF
TRBJ2-5 few TRBV19 TRBD1 TGTGCCAGTAGTCGGACAGGGGGCAAGGAGACCCAGTACTTC CASSRTGGKETQYF
TRBJ1-5 few TRBV6-5 - TGTGCCAGCAGTTACTCGACCTTGAGGTTAGATCAGCCCCAGCATTTT CASSYSTLRLDQPQHF
TRBJ2-1 - TRBV18 TRBD2 TGTGCCAGCTCACCACCCCGGGGACTACACCAAAACAATGAGCAGTTCTTC CASSPPRGLHQNNEQFF
TRBJ1-2 - TRBV5-1 - TGCGCCAGCAGCTTTTCGGGGACTGGGGGCTACACCTTC CASSFSGTGGYTF
TRBJ1-1 - TRBV6-6 TRBD1 TGTGCCAGCAGTGGGGCCAGGGACAGGAACACTGAAGCTTTCTTT CASSGARDRNTEAFF
TRBJ2-3 once TRBV7-2 TRBD2 TGTGCCAGCAGCCCTAGACTAGCGGGGGGGCGAGTCACAGATACGCAGTATTTT CASSPRLAGGRVTDTQYF
TRBJ1-2 - TRBV7-9 - TGTGCCAGCAGCAAACACAGAGGACAGCAGAACTATGGCTACACCTTC CASSKHRGQQNYGYTF
TRBJ1-2 once TRBV6-5 TRBD1 TGTGCCAGCAGCCGGACAGGGGGTATCTATGGCTACACCTTC CASSRTGGIYGYTF
TRBJ2-2 - TRBV6-1 TRBD1 TGTGCCAGCACCTCAATGGGACAGGGAAGCGGGGAGCTGTTTTTT CASTSMGQGSGELFF
TRBJ2-7 - TRBV6-5 - TGTGCCAGCTCACCCTACAGGGATGTAAGTTACGAGCAGTACTTC CASSPYRDVSYEQYF
TRBJ2-7 - TRBV7-8 TRBD1 TGTGCCAGCATCCAAACCGGGACAGGGTACGACGAGCAGTACTTC CASIQTGTGYDEQYF
TRBJ1-6 - TRBV7-3 - TGTGCCAGCAATACAGGGTGGAATTCACCCCTCCACTTT CASNTGWNSPLHF
TRBJ2-5 - TRBV6-5 - TGTGCCAGCAGTACCAATCTCGGTAGAGAGACCCAGTACTTC CASSTNLGRETQYF
TRBJ1-2 - TRBV2 - TGTGCCAGCAGTGAGTCTAGTCGTGGCTACACCTTC CASSESSRGYTF
TRBJ2-7 - TRBV5-4 TRBD1 TGTGCCAGCAGCTTCTACAGGGGGTTAAGCTACGAGCAGTACTTC CASSFYRGLSYEQYF
TRBJ1-1 - TRBV5-5 - TGTGCCAGCAGCCGCTCGACAGCGAACACTGAAGCTTTCTTT CASSRSTANTEAFF
TRBJ1-1 - TRBV6-5 - TGTGCCAGCAGCCACAGAGACACTGAAGCTTTCTTT CASSHRDTEAFF
TRBJ2-3 - TRBV7-6 TRBD2 TGTGCCAGCAGCCTTGGCCGAGCGGGGGGAAGCACAGATACGCAGTATTTT CASSLGRAGGSTDTQYF
TRBJ1-2 - TRBV7-8 TRBD1 TGTGCCAGCAGCTCCGTGACAGGGGGCTGGGGCTACACCTTC CASSSVTGGWGYTF
TRBJ2-7 - TRBV7-9 TRBD2 TGTGCCAGCAGCCGGGGACTAGCGGAGCTCGAGCAGTACTTC CASSRGLAELEQYF
TRBJ1-2 - TRBV6-1 TRBD1 TGTGCCAGCAGTGAACGACAGGGAGGCTATGGCTACACCTTC CASSERQGGYGYTF
TRBJ1-5 - TRBV4-3 - TGCGCCAGCAGCCAAGATACGCAGTATCAGCCCCAGCATTTT CASSQDTQYQPQHF
TRBJ2-1 - TRBV7-9 - TGTGCCAGCAGCTTAGTGGGCCCTCAGGACAATGAGCAGTTCTTC CASSLVGPQDNEQFF
TRBJ1-2 - TRBV6-5 - TGTGCCAGCAGTTACGGACGGGGGTATGGCTACACCTTC CASSYGRGYGYTF
TRBJ2-7 once TRBV6-1 - TGTGCCAGCAGCGGACACCTTCCCTACGAGCAGTACTTC CASSGHLPYEQYF
TRBJ2-4 - TRBV6-5 - TGTGCCAGCACCCGACTAGGGGCAGGAAACATTCAGTACTTC CASTRLGAGNIQYF
TRBJ1-1 - TRBV6-5 - TGTGCCAGCAGAGAGTCACTTTCTGAAGCTTTCTTT CASRESLSEAFF
TRBJ1-1 - TRBV29-1 - TGCAGCGTTGTAAGGTACCGGGATGAAGCTTTCTTT CSVVRYRDEAFF
TRBJ1-1 once TRBV7-8 - - CASSLVGKGSFF
TRBJ2-7 - TRBV5-4 TRBD1 TGTGCCAGCAGTATTGACAGGGGGACCCACGAGCAGTACTTC CASSIDRGTHEQYF
TRBJ1-2 - TRBV5-5 - TGTGCCAGCAGCTTGGGGGGCATCAACTATGGCTACACCTTC CASSLGGINYGYTF
TRBJ2-7 - TRBV5-1 TRBD1 TGCGCCAGCAGCTCCGGGACAGCGAACTCCTACGAGCAGTACTTC CASSSGTANSYEQYF
TRBJ2-5 - TRBV7-2 - TGTGCCAGCAGCTTAGGGGGGCCGGGTGAGACCCAGTACTTC CASSLGGPGETQYF
TRBJ1-6 - TRBV12-5 TRBD1 TGTGCTAGTGGTTTGGGGACAGGGGGAAATTCACCCCTCCACTTT CASGLGTGGNSPLHF
TRBJ2-7 - TRBV5-6 TRBD2 TGTGCCAGCAGTCGTGGACTAGCGGTGACCTACGAGCAGTACTTC CASSRGLAVTYEQYF
TRBJ2-5 - TRBV29-1 TRBD1 TGCAGCGTTGCAGGGGGCAAGACGCAAGAGACCCAGTACTTC CSVAGGKTQETQYF
TRBJ1-2 few TRBV20-1 - TGCAGTGTGTCCCGTGGCTACACCTTC CSVSRGYTF
TRBJ1-2 - TRBV6-5 TRBD1 TGTGCCAGCAGTTCCTGGACAGGGACGGAGGGCTACACCTTC CASSSWTGTEGYTF
TRBJ1-1 - TRBV6-5 - TGTGCCAGCTCCCGGCCGGGGGGGAACACTGAAGCTTTCTTT CASSRPGGNTEAFF
TRBJ1-6 once TRBV5-1 - TGCGCCAGCAGCTTCGGGGACAATGGTTCACCCCTCCACTTT CASSFGDNGSPLHF
TRBJ2-3 - TRBV18 - TGTGCCAGCTCACCATCGAGGGCAGATACGCAGTATTTT CASSPSRADTQYF
TRBJ1-6 - TRBV27 TRBD1 TGTGCCAGCAGCCCCGGGACAGGGCCTCGCAATTCACCCCTCCACTTT CASSPGTGPRNSPLHF
TRBJ2-1 - TRBV7-8 - TGTGCCAGCAGCTTCCCCTGGGATGGGACAACCTCCTACAATGAGCAGTTCTTC CASSFPWDGTTSYNEQFF
TRBJ1-6 - TRBV5-6 - TGTGCCAGCAGCTCAGGGATAGGTAATTCACCCCTCCACTTT CASSSGIGNSPLHF
TRBJ2-3 - TRBV6-1 TRBD1 TGTGCCTCCTCGCAGGGGGTAAACACAGATACGCAGTATTTT CASSQGVNTDTQYF
TRBJ1-5 few TRBV4-2 - TGTGCCAGCAGCCAAGTAGCTAGCATTGCCCAGCCCCAGCATTTT CASSQVASIAQPQHF
TRBJ1-2 - TRBV4-1 TRBD1 TGCGCCAGCAGCCAAGGACAGGGGACGTTTAGTGGCTACACCTTC CASSQGQGTFSGYTF